Below, 9 T cell receptor beta chains from the same sample are listed, as sequenced in a study of blood T cells in healthy people across ages. A second PCR, run for 7 to 11 cycles, used a sample-barcoded 5' primer plus a J-beta primer mix. TCRdb fed the 5' RACE reads into MiXCR, producing one record per CDR3 protein. The sample lists roughly 2 million distinct CDR3 sequences, around half seen once, with less than 2.5% in the top ten. Material: blood. The receptor set was obtained from a middle-aged woman in good health.

This clonotype was counted a few times. V gene TRBV20-1 combines with J gene TRBJ2-6, with 7 bases lining up with TRBD1. CDR3 length: 18 residues. Trimming cost V 5 bases and J 6 bases; bases outside gene matches: 19. Germline CDR1 DFQATT, CDR2 SNEGSKA (reference sequence). The CDR3 sequence: CSAGALGQVSLAANVLTF. The CDR3 nucleotides read TGCAGTGCTGGGGCTCTCGGACAGGTATCTCTGGCGGCCAACGTCCTGACTTTC.

In this sample, this clonotype turned up a few times. The J gene is TRBJ2-1, the V gene TRBV7-2; TRBD2 matches at 12 bases. J was trimmed by 10 bases and V by 4 bases; bases with no gene match: 17. CDR3 length equals 18 residues. Germline lookup yields CDR1 SGHTA and CDR2 FQGNSA. CDR3 nucleotide sequence: TGTGCCAGCAGCTCCAGAATACTACTAGCGGGGGGATCTAGCGAGCAGTTCTTC. This encodes CASSSRILLAGGSSEQFF.

This clonotype was seen many times. CDR3 residues: CASSLGYPKETQYF. The CDR3 nucleotides are TGTGCCAGCAGCTTAGGCTACCCTAAAGAGACCCAGTACTTC. The genes are TRBV7-2 and TRBJ2-5; no clear D gene. CDR1 is SGHTA and CDR2 is FQGNSA in the germline V gene. The CDR3 is made up of 14 amino acids. Between the trimmed V and J ends, which lost 1 base and 3 bases, there was a span of 9 bases.

V and J are TRBV20-1 and TRBJ1-1; a weak D match, TRBD1 (5 bases). V gave up 3 bases and J gave up 1 base, with 18 bases separating them. The CDR3 consists of 16 residues. Germline CDR1 DFQATT, CDR2 SNEGSKA (reference sequence). The CDR3 DNA sequence: TGCAGTGCTAGTAATGAGGGGCAGAGCTGGAACACTGAAGCTTTCTTT. Its translation is CSASNEGQSWNTEAFF.

This chain uses TRBV11-3 with TRBJ2-3; 10 nucleotides line up with TRBD2. There are 15 residues in the CDR3. CDR1 is SGHNT and CDR2 is YENEEA in the germline V gene. V lost 4 bases and J lost 9; bases outside the gene matches: 10. The CDR3 bases are TGTGCCAGCAGCTCCCAGCGGGGGGGCGGGCAGACGCAGTATTTT. Translated: CASSSQRGGGQTQYF.

This rearrangement joins TRBV5-1 to TRBJ1-2, with no clear D. Looked up from germline, CDR1 is SGHRS and CDR2 is YFSETQ. The CDR3 covers 15 residues. V was clipped by 0 bases and J by 0 bases, with 9 bases between them. Here the CDR3 DNA reads TGCGCCAGCAGCTTGGGGCGTTTGACTAACTATGGCTACACCTTC. It specifies CASSLGRLTNYGYTF.

The J gene is TRBJ1-6, the V gene TRBV12-3 or TRBV12-4; no clear D. The CDR3 loop spans 13 amino acids. The V gene lost 2 bases and the J gene lost 10 bases, with 9 bases spanning the gap. The CDR3 coding sequence is TGTGCCAGCAGTTTACATGAGAAGTCACCCCTCCACTTT. Its protein is CASSLHEKSPLHF.

The genes are TRBV12-3 or TRBV12-4 and TRBJ2-5, with TRBD1 identical over 7 bases. V trimming: 8 bases; J trimming: 1 base; junction bases outside the gene matches: 4. CDR3 size: 13 residues. CDR3 in DNA: TGTGCCAGCCAGGACAGGCCCCAAGAGACCCAGTACTTC. It yields the protein CASQDRPQETQYF.

The chain carries TRBV6-5 and TRBJ1-1, with a possible D match to TRBD1 (6 bases). Germline lookup yields CDR1 MNHEY and CDR2 SVGAGI. Trimming removed 6 bases at V and 0 bases at J, with 17 bases between. The CDR3 is 16 residues long. The CDR3 reads CASSPGGQGLNTEAFF. Here the CDR3 DNA reads TGTGCCAGCAGCCCCGGGGGCCAAGGATTGAACACTGAAGCTTTCTTT.